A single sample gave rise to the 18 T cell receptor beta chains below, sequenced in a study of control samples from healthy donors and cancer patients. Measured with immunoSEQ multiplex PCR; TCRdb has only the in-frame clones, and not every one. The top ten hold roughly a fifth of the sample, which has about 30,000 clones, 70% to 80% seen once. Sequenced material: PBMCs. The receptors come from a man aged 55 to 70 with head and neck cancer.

The CDR3 sequence is CASSEDNGNQPQHF. In DNA, the CDR3 is TGTGCCAGCAGCGAAGATAATGGCAATCAGCCCCAGCATTTT. This chain uses TRBV6-6 with TRBJ1-5; D uncertain. V gave up 6 bases and J gave up 2 bases, with 11 bases separating them. CDR1 is MNHNY, CDR2 SVGAGI, per germline (reference sequence). The CDR3 totals 14 residues.

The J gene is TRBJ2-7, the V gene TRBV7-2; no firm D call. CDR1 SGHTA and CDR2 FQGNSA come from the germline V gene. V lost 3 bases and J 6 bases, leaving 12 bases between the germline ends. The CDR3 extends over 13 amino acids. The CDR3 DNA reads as TGTGCCAGCAGCTTCGACCCCATGGGCGAGCAGTACTTC. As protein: CASSFDPMGEQYF.

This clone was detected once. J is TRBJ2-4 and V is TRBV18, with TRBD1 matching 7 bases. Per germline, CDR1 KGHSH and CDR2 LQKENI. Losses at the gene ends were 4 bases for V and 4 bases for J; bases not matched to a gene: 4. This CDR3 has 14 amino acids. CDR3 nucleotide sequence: TGTGCCAGCTCACTCCCGGGACAGAAAAACATTCAGTACTTC. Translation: CASSLPGQKNIQYF.

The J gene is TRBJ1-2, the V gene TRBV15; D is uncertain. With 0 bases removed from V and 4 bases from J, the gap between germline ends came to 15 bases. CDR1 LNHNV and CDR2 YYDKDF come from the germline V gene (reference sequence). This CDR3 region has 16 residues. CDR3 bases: TGTGCCACCAGCAGAGATTTAGATGGCGAACTCTATGGCTACACCTTC. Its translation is CATSRDLDGELYGYTF.

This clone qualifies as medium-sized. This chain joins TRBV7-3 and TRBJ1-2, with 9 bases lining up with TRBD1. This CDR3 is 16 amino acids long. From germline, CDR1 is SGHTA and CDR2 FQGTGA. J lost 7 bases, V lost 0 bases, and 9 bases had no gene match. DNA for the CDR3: TGTGCCAGCAGCTTAACTTCCGGGACAGGGTGGTCTGGCTACACCTTC. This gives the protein CASSLTSGTGWSGYTF.

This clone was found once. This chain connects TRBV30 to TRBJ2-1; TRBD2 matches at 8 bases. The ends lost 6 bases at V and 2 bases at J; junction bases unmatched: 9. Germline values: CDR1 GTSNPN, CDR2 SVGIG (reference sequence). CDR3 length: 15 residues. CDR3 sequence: CACHRLAKTYNEQFF. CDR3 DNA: TGTGCCTGCCACCGACTAGCGAAAACCTACAATGAGCAGTTCTTC.

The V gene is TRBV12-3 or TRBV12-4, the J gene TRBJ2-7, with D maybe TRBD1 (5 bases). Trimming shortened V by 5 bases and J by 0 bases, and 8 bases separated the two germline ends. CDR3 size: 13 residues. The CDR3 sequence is CASSMTASYEQYF. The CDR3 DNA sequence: TGTGCCAGCAGTATGACAGCCTCCTACGAGCAGTACTTC.

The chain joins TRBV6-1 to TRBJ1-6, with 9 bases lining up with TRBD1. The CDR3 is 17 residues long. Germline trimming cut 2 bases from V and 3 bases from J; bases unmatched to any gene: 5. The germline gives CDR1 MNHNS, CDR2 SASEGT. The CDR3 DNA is TGTGCCAGCAGTGAACCCACAGGGGGCAGCTATAATTCACCCCTCCACTTT. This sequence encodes CASSEPTGGSYNSPLHF.

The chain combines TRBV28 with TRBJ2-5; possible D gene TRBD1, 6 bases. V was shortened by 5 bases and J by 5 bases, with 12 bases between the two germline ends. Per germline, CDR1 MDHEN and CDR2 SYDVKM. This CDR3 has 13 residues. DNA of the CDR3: TGTGCCAGCAGTGTACAGGGATGGGAGACCCAGTACTTC. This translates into CASSVQGWETQYF.

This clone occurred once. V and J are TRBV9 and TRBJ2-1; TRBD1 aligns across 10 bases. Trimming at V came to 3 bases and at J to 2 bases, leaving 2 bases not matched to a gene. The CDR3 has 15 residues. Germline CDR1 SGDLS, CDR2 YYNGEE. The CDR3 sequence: CASSAGTGAYNEQFF. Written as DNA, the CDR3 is TGTGCCAGCAGCGCTGGGACAGGGGCCTACAATGAGCAGTTCTTC.

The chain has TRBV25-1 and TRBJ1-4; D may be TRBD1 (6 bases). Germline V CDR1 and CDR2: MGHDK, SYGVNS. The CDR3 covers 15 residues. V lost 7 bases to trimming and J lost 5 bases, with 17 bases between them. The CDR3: CASTGHSGANEKLFF. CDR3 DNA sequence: TGTGCCAGCACCGGCCACTCAGGGGCAAATGAAAAACTGTTTTTT.

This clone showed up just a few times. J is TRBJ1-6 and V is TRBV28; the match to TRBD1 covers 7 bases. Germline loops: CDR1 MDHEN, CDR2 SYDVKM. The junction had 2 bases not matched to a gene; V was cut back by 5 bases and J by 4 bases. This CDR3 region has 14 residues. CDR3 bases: TGTGCCAGCAGTCCGACAGGGTATAATTCACCCCTCCACTTT. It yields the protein CASSPTGYNSPLHF.

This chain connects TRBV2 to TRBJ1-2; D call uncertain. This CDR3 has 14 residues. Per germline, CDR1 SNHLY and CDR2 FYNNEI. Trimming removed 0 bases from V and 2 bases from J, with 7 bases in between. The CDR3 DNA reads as TGTGCCAGCAGTGAAGCTTTAGGAAACTATGGCTACACCTTC. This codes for CASSEALGNYGYTF. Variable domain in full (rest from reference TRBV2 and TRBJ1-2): EPEVTQTPSHQVTQMGQEVILRCVPISNHLYFYWYRQILGQKVEFLVSFYNNEISEKSEIFDDQFSVERPDGSNFTLKIRSTKLEDSAMYFCASSEALGNYGYTFGSGTRLTVV.

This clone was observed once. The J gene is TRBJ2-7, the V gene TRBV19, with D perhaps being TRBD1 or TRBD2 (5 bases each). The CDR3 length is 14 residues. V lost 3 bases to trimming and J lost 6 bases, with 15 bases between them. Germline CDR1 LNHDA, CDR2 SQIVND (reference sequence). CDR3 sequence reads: CASSIRNGDGEQYF. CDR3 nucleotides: TGTGCCAGTAGTATCCGCAACGGGGACGGCGAGCAGTACTTC.

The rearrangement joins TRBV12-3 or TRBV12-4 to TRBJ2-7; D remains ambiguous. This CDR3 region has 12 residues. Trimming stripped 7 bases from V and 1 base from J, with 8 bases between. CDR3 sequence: CASTGGSYEQYF. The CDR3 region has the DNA TGTGCCAGCACTGGCGGATCCTACGAGCAGTACTTC.

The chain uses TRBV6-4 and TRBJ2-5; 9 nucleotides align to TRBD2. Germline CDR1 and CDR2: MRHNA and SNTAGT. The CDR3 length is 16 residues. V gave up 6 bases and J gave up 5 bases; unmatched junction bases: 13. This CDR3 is CASRGTSQPRSETQYF. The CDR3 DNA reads TGTGCCAGCAGGGGGACTAGCCAACCTCGGTCGGAGACCCAGTACTTC.

CDR3 residues: CASTRGAESSYNEQFF. In nucleotides, the CDR3 is TGTGCCAGCACCCGGGGGGCCGAGAGCTCCTACAATGAGCAGTTCTTC. The chain has TRBV21-1 and TRBJ2-1; TRBD2 is taken as the D call from the table, unchecked against the DNA. TRBV21-1 is reported as a pseudogene. The CDR3 has 16 residues.

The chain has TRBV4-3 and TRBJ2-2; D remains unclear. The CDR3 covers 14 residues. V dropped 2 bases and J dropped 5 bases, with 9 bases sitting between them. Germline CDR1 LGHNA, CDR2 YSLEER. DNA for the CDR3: TGCGCCAGCAGCCAACAAGATACAACCGGGGAGCTGTTTTTT. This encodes CASSQQDTTGELFF.